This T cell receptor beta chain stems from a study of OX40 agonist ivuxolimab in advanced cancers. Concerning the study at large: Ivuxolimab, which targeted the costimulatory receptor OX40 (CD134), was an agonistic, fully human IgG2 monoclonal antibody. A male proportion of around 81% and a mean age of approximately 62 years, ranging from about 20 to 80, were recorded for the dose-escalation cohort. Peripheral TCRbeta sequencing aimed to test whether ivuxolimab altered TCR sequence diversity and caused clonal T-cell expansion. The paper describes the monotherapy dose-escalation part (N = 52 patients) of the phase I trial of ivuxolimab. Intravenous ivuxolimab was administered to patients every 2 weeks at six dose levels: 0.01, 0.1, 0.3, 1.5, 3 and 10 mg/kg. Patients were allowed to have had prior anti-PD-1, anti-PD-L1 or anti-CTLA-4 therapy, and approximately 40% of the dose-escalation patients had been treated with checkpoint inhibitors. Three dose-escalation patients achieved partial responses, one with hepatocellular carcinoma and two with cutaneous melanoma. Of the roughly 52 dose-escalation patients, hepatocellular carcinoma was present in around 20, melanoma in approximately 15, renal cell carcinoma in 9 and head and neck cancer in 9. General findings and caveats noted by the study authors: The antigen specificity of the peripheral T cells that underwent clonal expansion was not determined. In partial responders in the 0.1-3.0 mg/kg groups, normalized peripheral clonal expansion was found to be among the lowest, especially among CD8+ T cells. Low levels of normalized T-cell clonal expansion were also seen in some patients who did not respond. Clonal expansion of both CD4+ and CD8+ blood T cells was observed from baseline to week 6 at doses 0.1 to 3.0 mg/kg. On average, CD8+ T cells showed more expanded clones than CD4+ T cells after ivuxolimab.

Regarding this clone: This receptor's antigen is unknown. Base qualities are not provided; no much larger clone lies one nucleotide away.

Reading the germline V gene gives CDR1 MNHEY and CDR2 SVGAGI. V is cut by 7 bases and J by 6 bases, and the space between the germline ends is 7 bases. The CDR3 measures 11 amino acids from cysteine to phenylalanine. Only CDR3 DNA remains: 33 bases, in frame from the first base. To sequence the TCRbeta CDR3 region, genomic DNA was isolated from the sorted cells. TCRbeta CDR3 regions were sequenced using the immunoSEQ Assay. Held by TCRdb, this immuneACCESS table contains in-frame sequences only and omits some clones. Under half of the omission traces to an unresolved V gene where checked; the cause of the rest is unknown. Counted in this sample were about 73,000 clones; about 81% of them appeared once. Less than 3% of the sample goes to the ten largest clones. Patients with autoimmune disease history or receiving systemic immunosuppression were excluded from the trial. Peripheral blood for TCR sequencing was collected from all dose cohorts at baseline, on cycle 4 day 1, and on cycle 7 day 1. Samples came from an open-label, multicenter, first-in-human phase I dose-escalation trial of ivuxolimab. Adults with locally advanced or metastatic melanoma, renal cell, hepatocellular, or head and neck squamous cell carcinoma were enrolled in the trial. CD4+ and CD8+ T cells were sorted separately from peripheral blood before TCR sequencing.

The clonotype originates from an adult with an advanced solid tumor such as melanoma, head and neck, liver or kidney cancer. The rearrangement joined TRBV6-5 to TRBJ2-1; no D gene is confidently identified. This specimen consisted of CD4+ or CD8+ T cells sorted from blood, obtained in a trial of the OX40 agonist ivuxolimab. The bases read TGTGCCAGCAACGAAGGCAATGAGCAGTTCTTC. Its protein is CASNEGNEQFF.